Following are 15 T cell receptor beta chains from one sample sequenced in a study of human T cells and chemical hapten exposure. Indicated time point: patch test 3, about 24 weeks after DPC sensitization. Documented treatment: therapeutic diphenylcyclopropenone sensitization with weekly scalp DPC. TCRdb processed the RACE reads anew with MiXCR; each CDR3 protein has one entry. The sample shows over 150,000 distinct CDR3 sequences, 25% to 35% of them seen only once. The specimen comprised whole blood, sampled in connection with sensitization to the hapten diphenylcyclopropenone (DPC). Receptor source: a woman aged 18-29 years with alopecia areata. Some clones in this sample may be carry-over from other donors' samples.

This clonotype was counted a few times. The V gene is TRBV20-1, the J gene TRBJ2-7; D not resolved. V was pared by 3 bases and J by 0 bases, with 3 bases between. Germline values: CDR1 DFQATT, CDR2 SNEGSKA (reference sequence). The CDR3 has 11 amino acids. CDR3 loop: CSASISYEQYF. The CDR3 coding sequence is TGCAGTGCTAGTATCTCCTACGAGCAGTACTTC.

The chain has TRBV7-3 and TRBJ1-1; D is ambiguous. Deletions cut 5 bases from V and 5 bases from J, with 12 bases between. This CDR3 is built from 13 residues. Germline V CDR1 and CDR2: SGHTA, FQGTGA. This CDR3 is CASSPSVETEAFF. The CDR3 DNA is TGTGCCAGCAGCCCTTCCGTAGAAACTGAAGCTTTCTTT.

This clonotype showed up just once. One end of the junction is discordant with germline, which a read error may explain. V is TRBV25-1 and J is TRBJ1-5, with D unclear. The CDR3 length is 12 residues. Germline CDR1 MGHDK, CDR2 SYGVNS. As DNA, the CDR3 is TGTGCCGGCAGTGGTTGGAATCAGCCCCAGCATTTT. Translation: CAGSGWNQPQHF.

This clonotype was seen a handful of times. The chain is built from TRBV10-3 and TRBJ2-7; D unresolved. From germline, CDR1 is ENHRY and CDR2 SYGVKD. V was pared by 0 bases and J by 0 bases, with 6 bases between. The CDR3 consists of 14 residues. CDR3 nucleotide sequence: TGTGCCATCAGTGAGTCCCCGAGCTCCTACGAGCAGTACTTC. Translation: CAISESPSSYEQYF.

The chain combines TRBV30 with TRBJ2-1; 13 bases agree with TRBD2. The J segment lost 4 bases and the V segment lost 1 base, leaving 1 base of the junction unmatched. The CDR3 extends over 15 amino acids. Germline V CDR1 and CDR2: GTSNPN, SVGIG (reference sequence). In DNA, the CDR3 is TGTGCCTGGAGTGGGACTAGCGGGGGATACAATGAGCAGTTCTTC. The encoded protein is CAWSGTSGGYNEQFF.

There are a few counts of this clonotype. This chain uses TRBV19 with TRBJ2-2; 8 bases fit TRBD2. From germline, CDR1 is LNHDA and CDR2 SQIVND (reference sequence). V trimming: 3 bases; J trimming: 4 bases; junction bases outside the gene matches: 4. CDR3 length: 15 residues. CDR3 loop: CASSITAGVTGELFF. DNA for the CDR3: TGTGCCAGTAGTATCACAGCGGGAGTCACCGGGGAGCTGTTTTTT.

As for this clonotype: A much bigger clone sits one base away, suggesting this may be a read error. This chain links TRBV20-1 with TRBJ2-7, with a tentative D call TRBD1 (6 bases). Germline CDR1 and CDR2: DFQATT and SNEGSKA (reference sequence). The CDR3 is made up of 14 amino acids. Trimming left V 6 bases short and J 5 bases short, with 20 bases between. DNA for the CDR3: TGCAGTGCACCGAATCAGGGGCGAGGCGACGAGCAGTACTTC. Its translation is CSAPNQGRGDEQYF.

V usage is TRBV18 and J usage is TRBJ2-7, with 11 bases identical to TRBD1. Germline trimming cut 0 bases from V and 1 base from J; bases unmatched to any gene: 2. CDR3 length: 16 residues. The V gene's germline CDR1 is KGHSH and CDR2 LQKENI. The CDR3 reads CASSPPRDRGSYEQYF. CDR3 DNA sequence: TGTGCCAGCTCACCACCGAGGGACAGGGGGTCCTACGAGCAGTACTTC.

The sample holds a few counts of this clonotype. V and J are TRBV24-1 and TRBJ2-2; D unresolved. The CDR3 has 12 amino acids. Between the trimmed V and J ends, which lost 7 bases and 2 bases, there was a span of 4 bases. Germline V gives CDR1 KGHDR, CDR2 SFDVKD. The CDR3 DNA reads TGTGCCACCAGCGAAAACACCGGGGAGCTGTTTTTT. Protein product: CATSENTGELFF.

The J gene is TRBJ1-1, the V gene TRBV20-1; 7 bases agree with TRBD1. This CDR3 has 12 residues. The V gene end was trimmed by 2 bases and the J gene end by 5 bases; junction bases not matched to a gene: 2. CDR1 is DFQATT and CDR2 is SNEGSKA in the germline V gene (reference sequence). CDR3 sequence (DNA): TGCAGTGCTAGAACAGGGGAAACTGAAGCTTTCTTT. Its translation is CSARTGETEAFF.

The V and J genes are TRBV5-1 and TRBJ2-3; D may correspond to TRBD1 or TRBD2 (5 bases each). V was trimmed by 0 bases and J by 0 bases, leaving 11 bases between them. CDR3 length: 16 amino acids. Germline CDR1 SGHRS, CDR2 YFSETQ. CDR3 region: CASSLAGTVSTDTQYF. DNA of the CDR3: TGCGCCAGCAGCTTGGCCGGGACGGTGAGCACAGATACGCAGTATTTT.

This clonotype was observed a few times. The rearrangement uses TRBV3-1 and TRBJ2-7; perhaps TRBD1 as D (6 bases). CDR3 length: 15 amino acids. The V end was cut by 0 bases, the J end by 1 base, with 10 bases between. Germline CDR1 reads LGHDT; CDR2 reads YNNKEL (reference sequence). The DNA for the CDR3 is TGTGCCAGCAGCCAAGATATGGGGGCGTCCTACGAGCAGTACTTC. Translating it yields CASSQDMGASYEQYF.

This clonotype showed up just a few times. This rearrangement joins TRBV20-1 to TRBJ2-5; D unclear. The CDR3 has 10 residues. Trimming shortened V by 2 bases and J by 7 bases, and 5 bases separated the two germline ends. Germline CDR1 DFQATT, CDR2 SNEGSKA (reference sequence). CDR3 sequence reads: CSARFTTQYF. The CDR3 bases are TGCAGTGCTAGATTCACGACCCAGTACTTC.

The V call is TRBV7-9, the J call TRBJ2-3; D is perhaps TRBD2 (5 bases). The germline V gene encodes CDR1 SEHNR and CDR2 FQNEAQ (reference sequence). The CDR3 covers 15 residues. V lost 2 bases, J lost 5 bases, and 14 bases lay in between. The CDR3 is CASSLKGDEEDTQYF. CDR3 nucleotide sequence: TGTGCCAGCAGCTTAAAGGGAGATGAAGAAGATACGCAGTATTTT.

This clonotype was counted between two and nine times. The chain carries TRBV4-1 and TRBJ2-1; D is possibly TRBD2 (6 bases). The germline V gene encodes CDR1 MGHRA and CDR2 YSYEKL. V lost 0 bases and J lost 2, with 11 bases in between. CDR3 size: 16 residues. The CDR3 DNA is TGCGCCAGCAGCCAAGATTCGGCGGGACCCTACAATGAGCAGTTCTTC. It encodes CASSQDSAGPYNEQFF.